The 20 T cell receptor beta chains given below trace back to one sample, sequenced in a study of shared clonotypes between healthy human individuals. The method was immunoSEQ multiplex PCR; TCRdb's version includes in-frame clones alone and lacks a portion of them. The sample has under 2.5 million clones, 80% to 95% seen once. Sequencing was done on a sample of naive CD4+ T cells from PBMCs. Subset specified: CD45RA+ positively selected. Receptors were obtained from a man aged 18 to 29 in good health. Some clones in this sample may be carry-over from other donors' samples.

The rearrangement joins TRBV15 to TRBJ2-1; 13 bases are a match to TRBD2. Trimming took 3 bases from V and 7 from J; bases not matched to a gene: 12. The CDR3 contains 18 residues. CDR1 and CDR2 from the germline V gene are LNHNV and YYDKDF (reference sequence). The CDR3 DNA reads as TGTGCCACCAGCAGTCCTTTTATGGGACTAGCGGGAAGGAATGAGCAGTTCTTC. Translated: CATSSPFMGLAGRNEQFF.

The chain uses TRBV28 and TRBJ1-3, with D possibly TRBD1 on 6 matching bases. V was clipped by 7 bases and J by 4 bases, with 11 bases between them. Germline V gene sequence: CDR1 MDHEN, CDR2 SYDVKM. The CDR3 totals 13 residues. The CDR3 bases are TGTGCCAGCACCAGGGGCGACGGAAACACCATATATTTT. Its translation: CASTRGDGNTIYF.

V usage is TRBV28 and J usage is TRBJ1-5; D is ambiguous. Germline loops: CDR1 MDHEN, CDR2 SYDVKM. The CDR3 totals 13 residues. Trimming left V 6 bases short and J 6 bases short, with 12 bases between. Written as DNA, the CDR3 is TGTGCCAGCAGACCCTCGTTGGTTCAGCCCCAGCATTTT. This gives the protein CASRPSLVQPQHF. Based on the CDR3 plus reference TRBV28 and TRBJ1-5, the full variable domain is DVKVTQSSRYLVKRTGEKVFLECVQDMDHENMFWYRQDPGLGLRLIYFSYDVKMKEKGDIPEGYSVSREKKERFSLILESASTNQTSMYLCASRPSLVQPQHFGDGTRLSIL.

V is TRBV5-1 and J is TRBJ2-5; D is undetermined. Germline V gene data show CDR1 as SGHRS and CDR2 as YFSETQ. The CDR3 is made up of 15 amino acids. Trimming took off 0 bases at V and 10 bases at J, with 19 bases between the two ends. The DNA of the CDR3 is TGCGCCAGCAGCTTGGAACGGTTAAGTGGTAGGGACCAGTACTTC. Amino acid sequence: CASSLERLSGRDQYF.

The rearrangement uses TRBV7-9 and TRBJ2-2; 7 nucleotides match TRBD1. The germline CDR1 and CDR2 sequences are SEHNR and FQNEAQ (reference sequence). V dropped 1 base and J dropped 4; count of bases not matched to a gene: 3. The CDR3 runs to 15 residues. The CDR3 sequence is CASSLGGTVTGELFF. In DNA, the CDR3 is TGTGCCAGCAGCTTAGGGGGGACAGTCACCGGGGAGCTGTTTTTT.

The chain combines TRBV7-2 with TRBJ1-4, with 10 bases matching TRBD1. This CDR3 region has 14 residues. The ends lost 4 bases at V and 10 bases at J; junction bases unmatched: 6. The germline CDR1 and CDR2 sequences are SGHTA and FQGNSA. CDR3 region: CASSSDRGIAKLFF. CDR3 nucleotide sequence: TGTGCCAGCAGCTCGGACAGGGGGATAGCAAAACTGTTTTTT.

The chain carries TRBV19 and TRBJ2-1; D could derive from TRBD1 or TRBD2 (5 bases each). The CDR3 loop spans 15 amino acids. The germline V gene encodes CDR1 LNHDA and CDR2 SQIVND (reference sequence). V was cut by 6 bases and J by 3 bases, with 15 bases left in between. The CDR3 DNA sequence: TGTGCCAGTAGGCCTGACGGGACCAGCTACAATGAGCAGTTCTTC. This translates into CASRPDGTSYNEQFF.

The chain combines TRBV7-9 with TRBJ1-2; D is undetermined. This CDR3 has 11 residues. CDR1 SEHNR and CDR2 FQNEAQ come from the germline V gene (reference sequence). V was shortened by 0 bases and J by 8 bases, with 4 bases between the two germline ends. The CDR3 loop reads CASSLAQGYTF. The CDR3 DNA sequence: TGTGCCAGCAGCTTAGCGCAAGGCTACACCTTC. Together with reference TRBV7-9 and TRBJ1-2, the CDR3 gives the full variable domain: DTGVSQNPRHKITKRGQNVTFRCDPISEHNRLYWYRQTLGQGPEFLTYFQNEAQLEKSRLLSDRFSAERPKGSFSTLEIQRTEQGDSAMYLCASSLAQGYTFGSGTRLTVV.

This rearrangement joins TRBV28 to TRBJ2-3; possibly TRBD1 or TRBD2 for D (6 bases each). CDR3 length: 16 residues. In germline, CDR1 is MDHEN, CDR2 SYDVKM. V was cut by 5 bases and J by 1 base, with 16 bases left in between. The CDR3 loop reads CASSPSASGGTDTQYF. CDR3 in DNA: TGTGCCAGCAGTCCTAGCGCCTCAGGGGGCACAGATACGCAGTATTTT.

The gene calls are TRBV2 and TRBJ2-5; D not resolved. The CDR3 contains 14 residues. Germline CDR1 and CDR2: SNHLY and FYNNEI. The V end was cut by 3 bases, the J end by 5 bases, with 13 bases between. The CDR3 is CASSELGQVETQYF. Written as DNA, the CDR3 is TGTGCCAGCAGTGAGTTAGGTCAGGTGGAGACCCAGTACTTC.

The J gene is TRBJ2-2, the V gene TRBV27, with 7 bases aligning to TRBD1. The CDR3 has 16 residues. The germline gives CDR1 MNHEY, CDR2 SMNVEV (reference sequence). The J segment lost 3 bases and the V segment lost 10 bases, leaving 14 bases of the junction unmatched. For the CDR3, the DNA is TGTGCCAACGCCCCCAATCTAGGGGGCTACACCGGGGAGCTGTTTTTT. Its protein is CANAPNLGGYTGELFF.

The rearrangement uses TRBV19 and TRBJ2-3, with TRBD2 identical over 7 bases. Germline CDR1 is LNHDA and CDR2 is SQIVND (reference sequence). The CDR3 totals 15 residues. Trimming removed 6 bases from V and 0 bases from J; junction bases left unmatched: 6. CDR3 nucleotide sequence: TGTGCCAGTAGCCGGGGCGGGAGCAGCACAGATACGCAGTATTTT. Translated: CASSRGGSSTDTQYF.

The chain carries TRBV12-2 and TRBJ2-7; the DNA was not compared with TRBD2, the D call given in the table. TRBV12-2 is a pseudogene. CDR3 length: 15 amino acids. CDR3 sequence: CASRQGLAGLYEQYF. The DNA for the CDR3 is TGTGCAAGTCGCCAGGGACTAGCGGGACTTTACGAGCAGTACTTC.

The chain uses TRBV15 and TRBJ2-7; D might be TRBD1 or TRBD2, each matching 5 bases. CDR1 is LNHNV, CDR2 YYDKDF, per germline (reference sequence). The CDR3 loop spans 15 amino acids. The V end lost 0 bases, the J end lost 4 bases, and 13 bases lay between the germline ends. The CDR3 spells CATSRDYQGAYEQYF. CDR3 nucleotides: TGTGCCACCAGCAGAGATTATCAGGGAGCATACGAGCAGTACTTC.

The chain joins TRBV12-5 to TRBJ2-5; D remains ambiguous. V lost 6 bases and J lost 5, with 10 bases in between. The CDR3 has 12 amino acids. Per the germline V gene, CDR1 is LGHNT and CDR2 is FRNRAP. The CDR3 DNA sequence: TGTGCTAGTGGCCCGGACGGGGAGACCCAGTACTTC. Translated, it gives CASGPDGETQYF.

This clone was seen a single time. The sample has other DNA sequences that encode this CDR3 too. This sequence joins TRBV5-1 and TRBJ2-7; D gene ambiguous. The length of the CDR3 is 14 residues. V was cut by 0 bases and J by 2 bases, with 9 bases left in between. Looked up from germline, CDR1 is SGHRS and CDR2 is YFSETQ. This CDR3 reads CASSLGASPYEQYF. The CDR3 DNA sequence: TGCGCCAGCAGCTTGGGGGCCAGTCCCTACGAGCAGTACTTC. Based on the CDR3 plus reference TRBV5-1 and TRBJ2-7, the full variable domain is KAGVTQTPRYLIKTRGQQVTLSCSPISGHRSVSWYQQTPGQGLQFLFEYFSETQRNKGNFPGRFSGRQFSNSRSEMNVSTLELGDSALYLCASSLGASPYEQYFGPGTRLTVT.

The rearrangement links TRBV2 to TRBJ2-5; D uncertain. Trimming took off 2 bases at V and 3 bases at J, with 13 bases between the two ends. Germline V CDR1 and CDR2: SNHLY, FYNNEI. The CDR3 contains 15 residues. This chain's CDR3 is CASSEIGQAKETQYF. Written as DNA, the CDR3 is TGTGCCAGCAGTGAAATTGGCCAGGCAAAAGAGACCCAGTACTTC.

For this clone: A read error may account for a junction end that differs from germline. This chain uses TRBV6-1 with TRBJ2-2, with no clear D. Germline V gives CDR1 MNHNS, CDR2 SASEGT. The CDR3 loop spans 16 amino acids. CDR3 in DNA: TGTGCCATCAGTGAGTCGAGGCAGTCGAACACCGGGGAGCTGTTTTTT. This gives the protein CAISESRQSNTGELFF.

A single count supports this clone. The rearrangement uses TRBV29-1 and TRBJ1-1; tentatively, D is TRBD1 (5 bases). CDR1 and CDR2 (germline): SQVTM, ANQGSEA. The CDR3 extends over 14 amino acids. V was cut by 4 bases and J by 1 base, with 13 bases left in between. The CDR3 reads CSVASRVWNTEAFF. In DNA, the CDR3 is TGCAGCGTTGCAAGCAGGGTATGGAACACTGAAGCTTTCTTT.

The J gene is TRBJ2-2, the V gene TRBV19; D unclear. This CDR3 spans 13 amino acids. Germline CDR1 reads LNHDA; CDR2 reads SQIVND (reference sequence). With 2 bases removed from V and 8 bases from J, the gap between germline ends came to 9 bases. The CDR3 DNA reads TGTGCCAGTAGTATAAAGGATGGGGGGGAGCTGTTTTTT. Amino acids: CASSIKDGGELFF.